A single sample gave rise to the 27 T cell receptor beta chains below, sequenced in a study of blood T cell repertoires in COVID-19. The data were produced by immunoSEQ multiplex PCR, yet TCRdb's version contains in-frame clones alone and is incomplete. The table shows hundreds of thousands of clones, with around 90% occurring only once. Sequenced input: PBMCs or T cells enriched from blood (not recorded which). These receptors came from a man aged 30-40 years who had been exposed to COVID-19.

The chain uses TRBV9 and TRBJ2-1; 11 bases fit TRBD2. The CDR3 covers 18 residues. CDR1 is SGDLS, CDR2 YYNGEE, per germline. The V gene end was trimmed by 4 bases and the J gene end by 4 bases; junction bases not matched to a gene: 13. CDR3 sequence: CASSLRDSGGVRYNEQFF. CDR3 in DNA: TGTGCCAGCAGCCTTCGTGATAGCGGGGGGGTTAGGTACAATGAGCAGTTCTTC.

J is TRBJ1-5 and V is TRBV19; no clear D gene. The V gene lost 2 bases and the J gene lost 4 bases, with 9 bases spanning the gap. The CDR3 totals 14 residues. Per the germline V gene, CDR1 is LNHDA and CDR2 is SQIVND (reference sequence). This chain's CDR3 is CASSILGRNQPQHF. For the CDR3, the DNA is TGTGCCAGTAGTATACTAGGCAGAAATCAGCCCCAGCATTTT.

The chain has TRBV29-1 and TRBJ1-3, with D perhaps TRBD1 (5 bases). This CDR3 is 16 amino acids long. Germline V CDR1 and CDR2: SQVTM, ANQGSEA. V gave up 2 bases and J gave up 4 bases, with 18 bases separating them. This chain's CDR3 is CSVESSVGGLGNTIYF. CDR3 nucleotides: TGCAGCGTTGAAAGTTCCGTGGGGGGGTTAGGAAACACCATATATTTT.

The genes are TRBV5-1 and TRBJ2-5, with a tentative D call TRBD1 (6 bases). Trimming took 4 bases from V and 1 from J, leaving 8 bases between them. CDR3 length: 13 amino acids. Germline-derived CDR1 and CDR2 are SGHRS and YFSETQ. The chain's CDR3 is CASSPDSQETQYF. CDR3 nucleotide sequence: TGCGCCAGCAGCCCGGACAGCCAAGAGACCCAGTACTTC.

The CDR3 DNA is TGTGCCAGTAGTATATGGCAGGGGGAAGATACGCAGTATTTT. Its translation is CASSIWQGEDTQYF. V gene TRBV19 combines with J gene TRBJ2-3, with 7 bases aligning to TRBD1. The V gene's germline CDR1 is LNHDA and CDR2 SQIVND (reference sequence). Trimming took 2 bases from V and 5 from J; bases not matched to a gene: 4. The CDR3 contains 14 residues.

The genes are TRBV25-1 and TRBJ2-2; TRBD1 agrees at 8 bases. This CDR3 is 14 amino acids long. Germline lookup yields CDR1 MGHDK and CDR2 SYGVNS. V was pared by 5 bases and J by 6 bases, with 5 bases of the junction left unmatched. The CDR3 sequence: CASSRDRFAGELFF. The CDR3 bases are TGTGCCAGCAGTAGGGACAGGTTTGCCGGGGAGCTGTTTTTT.

The V call is TRBV2, the J call TRBJ1-1; D is ambiguous. Germline V CDR1 and CDR2: SNHLY, FYNNEI. Deletions cut 6 bases from V and 6 bases from J, with 20 bases between. This CDR3 has 15 amino acids. In nucleotides, the CDR3 is TGTGCCAGCAGCGGGATCCTGTGGAGTCAGGCTGAAGCTTTCTTT. This codes for CASSGILWSQAEAFF.

The rearrangement uses TRBV19 and TRBJ2-2, with D possibly being TRBD1 (6 bases). The V gene lost 5 bases and the J gene lost 6 bases, with 25 bases spanning the gap. Germline V gives CDR1 LNHDA, CDR2 SQIVND (reference sequence). This CDR3 is built from 18 residues. CDR3 in amino acids: CASSYRAYRVPLAGELFF. The CDR3 DNA follows: TGTGCCAGTAGTTATAGGGCTTACAGGGTTCCTCTGGCCGGGGAGCTGTTTTTT.

This chain joins TRBV3-1 (or the pseudogene TRBV3-2) and TRBJ1-2; 8 bases map to TRBD1. CDR3 length: 12 amino acids. CDR1 and CDR2 (germline): LGHDT, YNNKEL (reference sequence). After removal of 3 bases from V and 8 bases from J, the junction contained 2 bases not matched to a gene. CDR3 DNA sequence: TGTGCCAGCAGCCAGACAGGGGACGGCTACACCTTC. Translating gives CASSQTGDGYTF.

The chain joins TRBV18 to TRBJ1-2; TRBD1 aligns across 10 bases. The ends lost 5 bases at V and 8 bases at J; junction bases unmatched: 8. CDR3 size: 14 residues. Germline V lookup: CDR1 KGHSH, CDR2 LQKENI. The CDR3 here is CASSNRDRGHGYTF. DNA of the CDR3: TGTGCCAGCTCAAACCGGGACAGGGGACACGGCTACACCTTC.

The V and J genes are TRBV13 and TRBJ1-1; D may be TRBD1 (5 bases). The CDR3 loop spans 14 amino acids. Trimming left V 0 bases short and J 5 bases short, with 10 bases between. The germline CDR1 and CDR2 sequences are PRHDT and FYEKMQ (reference sequence). Here the CDR3 DNA reads TGTGCCAGCAGCTTAGGGGGGCAAGGTACTGAAGCTTTCTTT. Its protein product is CASSLGGQGTEAFF. The complete variable domain, with remaining parts taken from reference TRBV13 and TRBJ1-1, reads AAGVIQSPRHLIKEKRETATLKCYPIPRHDTVYWYQQGPGQDPQFLISFYEKMQSDKGSIPDRFSAQQFSDYHSELNMSSLELGDSALYFCASSLGGQGTEAFFGQGTRLTVV.

This clone was seen many times. The rearrangement uses TRBV5-5 and TRBJ2-7; TRBD1 aligns across 7 bases. V lost 1 base to trimming and J lost 0 bases; unmatched junction nucleotides: 4. Germline-derived CDR1 and CDR2 are SGHKS and YYEKEE (reference sequence). This CDR3 has 15 amino acids. DNA for the CDR3: TGTGCCAGCAGCTTGTGGGGACAGCACTCCTACGAGCAGTACTTC. Translated, it gives CASSLWGQHSYEQYF.

The chain couples TRBV5-1 to TRBJ2-3, with TRBD1 as a possible D gene (6 bases). The V end lost 4 bases, the J end lost 9 bases, and 21 bases lay between the germline ends. The CDR3 has 15 residues. Germline assignment: CDR1 SGHRS and CDR2 YFSETQ. This CDR3 is CASSLAPRTERTQYF. CDR3 in DNA: TGCGCCAGCAGCCTGGCGCCCCGGACAGAGCGCACGCAGTATTTT.

V and J are TRBV29-1 and TRBJ2-3; 9 positions agree with TRBD2. V lost 8 bases to trimming and J lost 2 bases; unmatched junction nucleotides: 11. This CDR3 has 15 amino acids. CDR1 and CDR2 from the germline V gene are SQVTM and ANQGSEA. The CDR3 here is CSFCPSGGTTDTQYF. CDR3 bases: TGCAGCTTTTGCCCGAGCGGGGGGACCACAGATACGCAGTATTTT.

The V gene is TRBV11-2, the J gene TRBJ2-5; 8 nucleotides agree with TRBD1. This CDR3 spans 15 amino acids. V gave up 4 bases and J gave up 4 bases; unmatched junction bases: 8. Germline V gene lookup returns CDR1 SGHAT and CDR2 FQNNGV. CDR3 sequence reads: CASSSLRTGRETQYF. The CDR3 DNA sequence: TGTGCCAGCAGCTCATTAAGGACAGGGAGAGAGACCCAGTACTTC.

This rearrangement joins TRBV2 to TRBJ1-4; a possible D gene is TRBD1 (6 bases). The V and J ends lost 0 bases and 4 bases respectively, with 18 bases between them. The CDR3 consists of 18 residues. Looked up from germline, CDR1 is SNHLY and CDR2 is FYNNEI. CDR3 sequence: CASSEALQGARYNEKLFF. CDR3 nucleotide sequence: TGTGCCAGCAGTGAAGCTTTACAGGGCGCAAGGTATAATGAAAAACTGTTTTTT.

V and J are TRBV30 and TRBJ1-1; tentative D call: TRBD1 (6 bases). V was pared by 4 bases and J by 0 bases, with 9 bases between. This CDR3 spans 13 amino acids. Germline V gene lookup returns CDR1 GTSNPN and CDR2 SVGIG (reference sequence). The CDR3, as DNA: TGTGCCTGGACGGGACACATGAACACTGAAGCTTTCTTT. Translating it yields CAWTGHMNTEAFF.

V is TRBV7-7 and J is TRBJ2-1; D gene uncertain. Germline assignment: CDR1 SSHAT and CDR2 FNYEAQ (reference sequence). This CDR3 is built from 14 residues. V was cut by 2 bases and J by 0 bases, with 5 bases left in between. The CDR3 region has the DNA TGTGCCAGCAGCTTAATCAGCTCCTACAATGAGCAGTTCTTC. Translating it yields CASSLISSYNEQFF.

The chain carries TRBV6-1 and TRBJ2-5; no clear D. The CDR3 is 17 amino acids. The V gene's germline CDR1 is MNHNS and CDR2 SASEGT. V lost 1 base and J lost 7, with 22 bases in between. CDR3 in DNA: TGTGCCAGCAGTGAAGTCTTCGAATACGAGCCACGCGGGACCCAGTACTTC. Translating it yields CASSEVFEYEPRGTQYF.

The chain combines TRBV9 with TRBJ1-2; TRBD1 is a possible D gene (5 bases). V lost 3 bases and J 4 bases, leaving 16 bases between the germline ends. Germline V gene lookup returns CDR1 SGDLS and CDR2 YYNGEE. The length of the CDR3 is 15 residues. DNA of the CDR3: TGTGCCAGCAGCGGGGGGGTCTCTAAAGGCTATGGCTACACCTTC. Encoded protein: CASSGGVSKGYGYTF.

The V gene is TRBV9, the J gene TRBJ1-6; 8 positions match TRBD1. After removal of 2 bases from V and 10 bases from J, the junction contained 5 bases not matched to a gene. Germline V gene lookup returns CDR1 SGDLS and CDR2 YYNGEE. The CDR3 runs to 14 residues. This CDR3 is CASSVDRVGSPLHF. The CDR3 DNA reads as TGTGCCAGCAGCGTGGACAGGGTAGGATCACCCCTCCACTTT.

This clone has a single count. This chain links TRBV9 with TRBJ2-5; the D is unclear. This CDR3 spans 13 amino acids. Trimming took off 2 bases at V and 4 bases at J, with 9 bases between the two ends. CDR1 is SGDLS, CDR2 YYNGEE, per germline. CDR3 in DNA: TGTGCCAGCAGCGTCTCCGGTTCAGAGACCCAGTACTTC. This gives the protein CASSVSGSETQYF. The entire variable domain, with the rest obtained from reference TRBV9 and TRBJ2-5, is as follows: DSGVTQTPKHLITATGQRVTLRCSPRSGDLSVYWYQQSLDQGLQFLIQYYNGEERAKGNILERFSAQQFPDLHSELNLSSLELGDSALYFCASSVSGSETQYFGPGTRLLVL.

The J gene is TRBJ2-2, the V gene TRBV9; 13 positions agree with TRBD2. There are 16 residues in the CDR3. CDR1 is SGDLS, CDR2 YYNGEE, per germline. Trimming at V came to 2 bases and at J to 3 bases, leaving 1 base not matched to a gene. The CDR3 nucleotides read TGTGCCAGCAGCGTCGGACTAGCGGGGGACACCGGGGAGCTGTTTTTT. Amino acid sequence: CASSVGLAGDTGELFF.

The chain has TRBV3-1 (or the pseudogene TRBV3-2) and TRBJ1-2, with TRBD1 matching 8 bases. There are 16 residues in the CDR3. Germline loops: CDR1 LGHDT, CDR2 YNNKEL (reference sequence). V was pared by 2 bases and J by 8 bases, with 13 bases of the junction left unmatched. The CDR3 region has the DNA TGTGCCAGCAGCCAACCTCTTTCCGGGACAGGCTTGGGCTACACCTTC. This translates into CASSQPLSGTGLGYTF.

The count of this clone is one. The gene calls are TRBV2 and TRBJ2-7; no firm D call. The CDR3 extends over 13 amino acids. Per the germline V gene, CDR1 is SNHLY and CDR2 is FYNNEI. With 3 bases removed from V and 3 bases from J, the gap between germline ends came to 9 bases. The CDR3 sequence is CASSDGPGYEQYF. For the CDR3, the DNA is TGTGCCAGCAGTGATGGCCCAGGCTACGAGCAGTACTTC.

This clone was observed once. The chain combines TRBV5-1 with TRBJ2-2; weak D call: TRBD2 (5 bases). The CDR3 totals 15 residues. Trimming took off 0 bases at V and 5 bases at J, with 11 bases between the two ends. Germline loops: CDR1 SGHRS, CDR2 YFSETQ. CDR3 loop: CASSLVQAATGELFF. The CDR3 DNA sequence: TGCGCCAGCAGCTTGGTTCAAGCGGCGACCGGGGAGCTGTTTTTT.

The chain links TRBV12-3 or TRBV12-4 to TRBJ2-5, with 10 nucleotides matching TRBD2. The CDR3 totals 13 residues. The trim removed 8 bases at V and 2 bases at J, leaving 2 bases unmatched. Written as DNA, the CDR3 is TGTGCCAGCGGACTAGCGGAACAAGAGACCCAGTACTTC. Protein sequence: CASGLAEQETQYF.